This T cell receptor (beta chain) came from a study of T cells in localized non-small cell lung cancer. Whole-study findings and limits: For the top 100 tumor clones, a median roughly 56 also appeared in adjacent lung. With higher T cell density in blood came longer overall survival. Only one tumor region was sequenced, so heterogeneity remains possible.

Concerning this clone itself: Its antigen is as yet unknown.

Here immunoSEQ multiplex PCR was the method, and the copy in TCRdb shows in-frame clones only, minus some. Among tens of thousands of clones listed, around 90% were seen once. Trimming removed 5 bases at V and 3 bases at J, with 15 bases between. CDR1 and CDR2 (germline): SGHKS, YYEKEE (reference sequence). The CDR3 is 15 amino acids. The specimen comprised peripheral blood, sampled before any cancer treatment. The rearrangement links TRBV5-5 to TRBJ2-1; D possibly corresponds to TRBD2 (5 bases). The TCR originated in a man between 40 and 70 years old with stage I squamous cell lung carcinoma. The CDR3 here is CASSARSAGYNEQFF. The CDR3 DNA is TGTGCCAGCAGTGCCCGTAGCGCGGGCTACAATGAGCAGTTCTTC.